This TCR beta chain is from a study of T-cell memory formation after mild COVID-19. Using its own MiXCR run on the 5' RACE reads, TCRdb lists one record per CDR3 protein. Of fewer than 550,000 distinct CDR3 sequences detected, over 15% appear once; the ten largest clones hold 7.5% to 9.5%. The trim removed 2 bases at V and 8 bases at J, leaving 4 bases unmatched. The CDR3 covers 13 residues. CDR1 and CDR2 from the germline V gene are SGHRS and YFSETQ. This clonotype has ten or more counts. The sequencing input was PBMCs or a T cell subset sorted from them (not recorded which). The receptor's source is an adult woman who had mild COVID-19 (a few samples of this study predate the infection). Cell type and time point are not known. V is TRBV5-1 and J is TRBJ1-5; TRBD1 matches 7 bases. The CDR3 bases are TGCGCCAGCAGCTTATCCAGGGGGGAGCCCCAGCATTTT. The encoded protein is CASSLSRGEPQHF.